Described below is a single T cell receptor (beta chain) sequence and its context. Antigen specificity is unknown. This entry belongs to a study of OX40 agonist ivuxolimab in advanced cancers. Baseline was the first blood sampling point, followed by cycle 4 day 1 and cycle 7 day 1. Here immunoSEQ multiplex PCR was the method, and the copy in TCRdb shows in-frame clones only, minus some. There are about 54,000 clones in the sample; 80% to 95% occur only once, and over 7.5% lies in the top ten. Study-wide results and limits: On average, a greater number of expanded clones characterised CD8+ T cells relative to CD4+. Some nonresponders likewise displayed low normalized T-cell clonal expansion.

CDR1 and CDR2 (germline): MNHEY, SMNVEV (reference sequence). The CDR3 extends over 15 amino acids. V was cut by 4 bases and J by 0 bases, with 10 bases left in between. The input for sequencing was CD4+ or CD8+ T cells sorted from blood, taken in a trial of the OX40 agonist ivuxolimab. This clonotype originated in an adult with an advanced solid tumor such as melanoma, head and neck, liver or kidney cancer. The chain uses TRBV27 and TRBJ2-4, with a tentative D call TRBD1 (5 bases). This CDR3 is CASSSWTIAKNIQYF. The CDR3 nucleotides read TGTGCCAGCAGTTCCTGGACAATAGCCAAAAACATTCAGTACTTC.